This T cell receptor beta chain is drawn from a study of response to subunit inactivated influenza vaccine. General study points: With each seasonal influenza vaccination, the authors suggested, few new T cells are recruited.

Worth noting for this clonotype: The antigen is unknown.

V was cut by 3 bases and J by 1 base, with 7 bases left in between. The germline V gene has CDR1 SQVTM and CDR2 ANQGSEA. The CDR3 is 13 residues long. TCRdb reprocessed the RT-PCR reads via MiXCR and lists one record per CDR3 protein. The sample shows roughly 670,000 distinct CDR3 sequences, less than 15% of them seen only once. Sequencing used PBMCs from blood, obtained around 15 days before vaccination. The clonotype originates from a man aged 50 or older who received an inactivated influenza vaccine. The chain carries TRBV29-1 and TRBJ2-1; tentatively, D is TRBD2 (5 bases). CDR3 residues: CSVDSGSYNEQFF. CDR3 DNA sequence: TGCAGCGTTGACAGCGGTTCCTACAATGAGCAGTTCTTC.